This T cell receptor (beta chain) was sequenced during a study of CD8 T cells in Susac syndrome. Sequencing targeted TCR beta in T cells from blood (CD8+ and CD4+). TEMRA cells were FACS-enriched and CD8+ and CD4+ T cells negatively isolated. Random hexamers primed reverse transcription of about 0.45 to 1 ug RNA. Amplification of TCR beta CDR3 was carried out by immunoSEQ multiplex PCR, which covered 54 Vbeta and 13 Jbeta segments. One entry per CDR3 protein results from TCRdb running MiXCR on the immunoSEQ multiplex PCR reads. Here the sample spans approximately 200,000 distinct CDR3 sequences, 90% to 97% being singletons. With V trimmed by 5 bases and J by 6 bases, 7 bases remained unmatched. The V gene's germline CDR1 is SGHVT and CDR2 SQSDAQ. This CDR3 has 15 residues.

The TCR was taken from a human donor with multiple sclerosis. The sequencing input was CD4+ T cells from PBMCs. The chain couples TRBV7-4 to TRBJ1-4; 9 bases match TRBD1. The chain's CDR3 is CASSNRDRVHEKLFF. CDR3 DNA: TGTGCCAGCAGCAACCGGGACAGGGTACATGAAAAACTGTTTTTT. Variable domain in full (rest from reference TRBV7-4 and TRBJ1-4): GAGVSQSPRYKVAKRGRDVALRCDSISGHVTLYWYRQTLGQGSEVLTYSQSDAQRDKSGRPSGRFSAERPERSVSTLKIQRTEQGDSAVYLCASSNRDRVHEKLFFGSGTQLSVL.